One and the same sample provided the 25 T cell receptor beta chains below, sequenced in a study of T-cell memory formation after mild COVID-19. TCRdb fed the 5' RACE reads into MiXCR, producing one record per CDR3 protein. The data show more than 350,000 distinct CDR3 sequences, 21% seen once. Source material: PBMCs or a T cell subset sorted from them (not recorded which). The receptors derive from an adult woman who had mild COVID-19 (a few samples of this study predate the infection). Cell type and time point are not known.

This rearrangement joins TRBV7-8 to TRBJ1-2; D is undetermined. CDR3 length: 14 amino acids. Germline V gene data show CDR1 as SGHVS and CDR2 as FQNEAQ. Trimming shortened V by 2 bases and J by 5 bases, and 12 bases separated the two germline ends. CDR3 protein: CASSLNGVGYGYTF. The CDR3 DNA is TGTGCCAGCAGCTTAAACGGGGTCGGATATGGCTACACCTTC.

The chain couples TRBV7-3 to TRBJ2-3; D call uncertain. V lost 4 bases and J lost 1, with 9 bases in between. CDR1 SGHTA and CDR2 FQGTGA come from the germline V gene. The CDR3 is made up of 14 amino acids. CDR3 bases: TGTGCCAGCAGCTCTGAGGTGGGCACAGATACGCAGTATTTT. Translating it yields CASSSEVGTDTQYF.

This clonotype was recorded a few times. This CDR3 fails to terminate in the conserved phenylalanine or tryptophan, so it likely reflects a read error. The rearrangement joins TRBV18 to TRBJ2-5, with 8 bases matching TRBD1. Per the germline V gene, CDR1 is KGHSH and CDR2 is LQKENI. This CDR3 has 13 residues. Trimming removed 6 bases from V and 5 bases from J; junction bases left unmatched: 5. CDR3 sequence (DNA): TGTGCCAGCTCGCGACAGGGGAGGGAGACCCAGTACTTA. It is translated as CASSRQGRETQYL.

As DNA, the CDR3 is TGTGCCATCAATGGTATTTCGGCGAGCGGGGATTCCTACAATGAGCAGTTCTTC. Protein product: CAINGISASGDSYNEQFF. This chain joins TRBV10-3 and TRBJ2-1; 7 bases are shared with TRBD2. Unmatched junction bases numbered 16, after V lost 7 bases and J lost 1 base. The CDR3 is 18 residues long. Germline CDR1 is ENHRY and CDR2 is SYGVKD.

A few counts support this clonotype. This rearrangement joins TRBV18 to TRBJ2-3; D is possibly TRBD1 or TRBD2 (6 bases each). Trimming pared 0 bases from V and 6 bases from J, leaving 13 bases between. Germline CDR1 is KGHSH and CDR2 is LQKENI. CDR3 length: 15 residues. The CDR3 loop is CASSPPSGAGDTQYF. In DNA form, the CDR3 reads TGTGCCAGCTCACCACCGTCGGGGGCAGGGGATACGCAGTATTTT.

The rearrangement joins TRBV13 to TRBJ2-7, with TRBD1 as a possible D gene (5 bases). The germline V and J ends were trimmed by 5 bases and 2 bases, with 13 bases remaining between them. The CDR3 totals 14 residues. Germline V CDR1 and CDR2: PRHDT, FYEKMQ (reference sequence). The CDR3 nucleotides are TGTGCCAGCAGCCACCGACAGACACCCTACGAGCAGTACTTC. Translation gives CASSHRQTPYEQYF.

This rearrangement joins TRBV9 to TRBJ2-7, with 10 nucleotides matching TRBD1. Germline V CDR1 and CDR2: SGDLS, YYNGEE. The CDR3 extends over 15 amino acids. J gave up 2 bases and V 3 bases, and 5 bases lay outside the gene matches. The CDR3 nucleotides read TGTGCCAGCAGCGCAGGCGGGACAGGGGCCTACGAGCAGTACTTC. Its protein product is CASSAGGTGAYEQYF.

This clonotype appeared a few times. The chain joins TRBV20-1 to TRBJ2-5, with a tentative D call TRBD1 (5 bases). Per germline, CDR1 DFQATT and CDR2 SNEGSKA (reference sequence). This CDR3 is built from 12 residues. The germline V and J ends were trimmed by 5 bases and 2 bases, with 9 bases remaining between them. CDR3 loop: CSASKGQETQYF. CDR3 in DNA: TGCAGTGCTTCCAAGGGGCAAGAGACCCAGTACTTC.

This clonotype came up a few times. CDR3 sequence: CASNPGQGRTEAFF. DNA for the CDR3: TGTGCCAGCAACCCGGGACAGGGTCGGACTGAAGCTTTCTTT. The V call is TRBV12-3 or TRBV12-4, the J call TRBJ1-1, with 9 bases that match TRBD1. This CDR3 comprises 14 residues. Trimming removed 7 bases from V and 5 bases from J; junction bases left unmatched: 8.

This clonotype has more than one count but fewer than ten. This rearrangement joins TRBV12-3 or TRBV12-4 to TRBJ2-6, with D unclear. V lost 1 base, J lost 2 bases, and 9 bases lay in between. The CDR3 is 16 amino acids. In DNA, the CDR3 is TGTGCCAGCAGTTTAGGACACGCGGCTGGGGCCAACGTCCTGACTTTC. This gives the protein CASSLGHAAGANVLTF.

The V gene is TRBV2, the J gene TRBJ1-1; the D is unclear. Trimming took off 4 bases at V and 6 bases at J, with 15 bases between the two ends. The CDR3 covers 14 residues. Germline loops: CDR1 SNHLY, CDR2 FYNNEI. CDR3 in amino acids: CASSALSGWAEAFF. DNA of the CDR3: TGTGCCAGCAGTGCCCTCAGCGGGTGGGCTGAAGCTTTCTTT.

This clonotype was seen more than once but under ten times. DNA of the CDR3: TGCAGCGTTGCACAGCTTAACACTGAAGCTTTCTTT. This encodes CSVAQLNTEAFF. The chain couples TRBV29-1 to TRBJ1-1; D is ambiguous. The CDR3 totals 12 residues. CDR1 is SQVTM and CDR2 is ANQGSEA in the germline V gene. Trimming left V 4 bases short and J 2 bases short, with 8 bases between.

There are many counts of this clonotype. The CDR3 sequence is CASSQSPLRGLSTEAFF. The CDR3 region has the DNA TGTGCCAGCTCACAATCTCCGCTGAGAGGGTTGAGCACTGAAGCTTTCTTT. This chain links TRBV18 with TRBJ1-1; unclear D gene. CDR3 length: 17 residues. V was shortened by 4 bases and J by 4 bases, with 22 bases between the two germline ends. Germline values: CDR1 KGHSH, CDR2 LQKENI.

J is TRBJ2-7 and V is TRBV5-5; D possibly corresponds to TRBD1 (6 bases). V was pared by 4 bases and J by 5 bases, with 16 bases between. The CDR3 is 14 residues long. Germline CDR1 is SGHKS and CDR2 is YYEKEE (reference sequence). CDR3 sequence reads: CASSPGQGYDEQYF. For the CDR3, the DNA is TGTGCCAGCAGCCCCGGGCAGGGGTACGACGAGCAGTACTTC. The full variable domain, completed using reference TRBV5-5 and TRBJ2-7, is DAGVTQSPTHLIKTRGQQVTLRCSPISGHKSVSWYQQVLGQGPQFIFQYYEKEERGRGNFPDRFSARQFPNYSSELNVNALLLGDSALYLCASSPGQGYDEQYFGPGTRLTVT.

The rearrangement uses TRBV6-5 and TRBJ2-3; D possibly corresponds to TRBD1 (5 bases). There are 15 residues in the CDR3. Deletions cut 2 bases from V and 2 bases from J, with 11 bases between. Germline V gene sequence: CDR1 MNHEY, CDR2 SVGAGI. The CDR3 sequence is CASSYQGHPTDTQYF. The CDR3 bases are TGTGCCAGCAGTTACCAAGGACACCCCACAGATACGCAGTATTTT.

The J gene is TRBJ2-7, the V gene TRBV20-1; 7 nucleotides line up with TRBD2. V gave up 3 bases and J gave up 9 bases; unmatched junction bases: 17. CDR3 length: 15 amino acids. CDR1 DFQATT and CDR2 SNEGSKA come from the germline V gene (reference sequence). The CDR3: CSARSPSGPSGVQYF. For the CDR3, the DNA is TGCAGTGCTAGGTCCCCTAGCGGACCCTCTGGGGTGCAGTACTTC.

V usage is TRBV2 and J usage is TRBJ1-2, with D maybe TRBD1 (6 bases). Trimming shortened V by 3 bases and J by 5 bases, and 10 bases separated the two germline ends. Germline loops: CDR1 SNHLY, CDR2 FYNNEI. The CDR3 runs to 13 residues. The CDR3 region is CASSEDSLYGYTF. In DNA, the CDR3 is TGTGCCAGCAGTGAGGACAGTTTGTATGGCTACACCTTC.

This clonotype was counted at least ten times. The chain couples TRBV20-1 to TRBJ2-7; D is unclear. Germline CDR1 and CDR2: DFQATT and SNEGSKA (reference sequence). Trimming left V 1 base short and J 0 bases short, with 16 bases between. The CDR3 contains 16 residues. The CDR3 DNA sequence: TGCAGTGCTAGAGGGGGTGGGGTCTCTCCCTCCTACGAGCAGTACTTC. Translated: CSARGGGVSPSYEQYF.

V gene TRBV5-1 combines with J gene TRBJ2-5; TRBD2 matches at 8 bases. V was clipped by 7 bases and J by 5 bases; unmatched bases: 10. Germline V gene sequence: CDR1 SGHRS, CDR2 YFSETQ. This CDR3 contains 14 residues. In DNA, the CDR3 is TGCGCCAGCGCCTCTCGAGCGGGAGTGGAGACCCAGTACTTC. It specifies CASASRAGVETQYF.

The sample holds a few counts of this clonotype. V and J are TRBV6-1 and TRBJ2-5, with TRBD1 identical over 7 bases. CDR3 length equals 18 residues. V dropped 6 bases and J dropped 4; count of bases not matched to a gene: 20. Germline V gives CDR1 MNHNS, CDR2 SASEGT. The CDR3 sequence: CASRTPTGRRGLGETQYF. DNA of the CDR3: TGTGCCAGCAGGACGCCGACAGGGAGAAGGGGATTAGGAGAGACCCAGTACTTC.

The J gene is TRBJ2-3, the V gene TRBV9; 14 bases agree with TRBD2. With V trimmed by 3 bases and J by 2 bases, 5 bases remained unmatched. The germline gives CDR1 SGDLS, CDR2 YYNGEE. This CDR3 is 17 amino acids long. CDR3 loop: CASSAGLAGDLTDTQYF. In DNA, the CDR3 is TGTGCCAGCAGCGCGGGACTAGCGGGGGACCTCACAGATACGCAGTATTTT.

This chain joins TRBV6-4 and TRBJ2-3, with 10 bases that match TRBD2. With 2 bases clipped from V and 2 bases from J, the junction kept 1 base outside the gene matches. This CDR3 spans 15 amino acids. Germline CDR1 MRHNA, CDR2 SNTAGT. In nucleotides, the CDR3 is TGTGCCAGCAGTGACAGCGGGGGGGCCACAGATACGCAGTATTTT. Protein product: CASSDSGGATDTQYF.

The chain recombines TRBV5-6 with TRBJ1-2; 8 bases are shared with TRBD1. Germline V gives CDR1 SGHDT, CDR2 YYEEEE. V trimming: 5 bases; J trimming: 0 bases; junction bases outside the gene matches: 6. The CDR3 has 15 amino acids. In nucleotides, the CDR3 is TGTGCCAGCAGTCAAATACAGGGGGCTAACTATGGCTACACCTTC. This translates into CASSQIQGANYGYTF.

This chain uses TRBV25-1 with TRBJ1-3; D gene unclear. V was pared by 7 bases and J by 8 bases, with 12 bases between. Germline CDR1 reads MGHDK; CDR2 reads SYGVNS. The CDR3 has 12 residues. For the CDR3, the DNA is TGTGCCAGCAAGGGTGACCAGCACACCATATATTTT. Translation: CASKGDQHTIYF.

The rearrangement joins TRBV12-3 or TRBV12-4 to TRBJ2-3; D perhaps matches TRBD2 (5 bases). This CDR3 is 16 amino acids long. Trimming shortened V by 0 bases and J by 1 base, and 11 bases separated the two germline ends. The CDR3 coding sequence is TGTGCCAGCAGTTTAGCCCTGCGGGTCCGCACAGATACGCAGTATTTT. Protein product: CASSLALRVRTDTQYF.